This T cell receptor beta chain stems from a study of T cell repertoires in cytomegalovirus infection. The wider study: Based on public TCR beta signatures, there were indications of CMV infection and of a matching HLA type.

TCRdb recomputed calls from the reads with MiXCR, one row per CDR3 protein. The table shows some 680,000 distinct CDR3 sequences, with about 40% occurring only once. This clonotype has more than one count but fewer than ten. Antigen unknown. The length of the CDR3 is 18 residues. V lost 1 base and J lost 2, with 18 bases in between. Germline CDR1 is MNHNS and CDR2 is SASEGT. Study-wide points: CMV-specific TCR beta clonotypes restricted by HLA-C dominated the ex vivo response. Cumulative public TCR beta family frequency identified CMV carriers with the relevant HLA.

Sequencing was carried out using PBMCs. V gene TRBV6-1 combines with J gene TRBJ1-5; tentative D call: TRBD1 (5 bases). The sequence derives from a human donor in good health (CMV status not recorded). Some clones in this sample may be carry-over from other donors' samples. The CDR3 DNA follows: TGTGCCAGCAGTGAAGGGGTAGTTCCAGGGCACGGCAATCAGCCCCAGCATTTT. This gives the protein CASSEGVVPGHGNQPQHF.